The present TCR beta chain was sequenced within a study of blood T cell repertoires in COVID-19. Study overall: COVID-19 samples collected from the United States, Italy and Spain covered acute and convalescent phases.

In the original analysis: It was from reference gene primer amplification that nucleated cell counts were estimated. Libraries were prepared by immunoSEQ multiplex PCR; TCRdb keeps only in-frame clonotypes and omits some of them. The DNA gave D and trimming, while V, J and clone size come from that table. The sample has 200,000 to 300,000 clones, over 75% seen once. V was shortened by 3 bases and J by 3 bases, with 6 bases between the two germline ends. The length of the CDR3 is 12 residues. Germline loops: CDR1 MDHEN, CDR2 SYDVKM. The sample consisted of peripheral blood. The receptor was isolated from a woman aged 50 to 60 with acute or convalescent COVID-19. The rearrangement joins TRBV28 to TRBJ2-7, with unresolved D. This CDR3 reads CASSFPHYEQYF. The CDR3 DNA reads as TGTGCCAGCAGTTTCCCCCACTACGAGCAGTACTTC.